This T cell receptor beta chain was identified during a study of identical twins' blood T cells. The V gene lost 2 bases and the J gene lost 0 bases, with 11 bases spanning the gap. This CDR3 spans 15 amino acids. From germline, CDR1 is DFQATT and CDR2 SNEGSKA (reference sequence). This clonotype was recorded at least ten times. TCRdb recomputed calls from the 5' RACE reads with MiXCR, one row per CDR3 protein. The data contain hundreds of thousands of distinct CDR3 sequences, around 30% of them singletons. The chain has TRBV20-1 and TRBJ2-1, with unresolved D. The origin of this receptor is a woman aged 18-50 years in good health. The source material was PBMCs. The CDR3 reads CSARSTGGSYNEQFF. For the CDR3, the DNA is TGCAGTGCTAGATCTACCGGCGGCTCCTACAATGAGCAGTTCTTC.